What follows are 16 T cell receptor beta chains derived from one specimen sequenced in a study of cytomegalovirus exposure and HLA in healthy donors. This table comes from immunoSEQ multiplex PCR, and its TCRdb copy is limited to in-frame clones, with some not included. The sample records roughly 60,000 clones, 91% being singletons. The material sequenced was PBMCs. Source of these receptors: a woman in her 30s in good health and CMV-seronegative.

The V gene is TRBV4-3, the J gene TRBJ2-3; TRBD1 matches 7 bases. J lost 5 bases, V lost 0 bases, and 8 bases had no gene match. The germline CDR1 and CDR2 sequences are LGHNA and YSLEER. CDR3 size: 16 residues. The chain's CDR3 is CASSQDTQYRGDTQYF. The CDR3 nucleotides read TGCGCCAGCAGCCAAGATACCCAATACAGGGGAGATACGCAGTATTTT.

The gene calls are TRBV7-9 and TRBJ2-1, with TRBD2 identical over 9 bases. This CDR3 is 18 amino acids long. Germline V gene lookup returns CDR1 SEHNR and CDR2 FQNEAQ (reference sequence). V was clipped by 1 base and J by 7 bases; unmatched bases: 14. The DNA for the CDR3 is TGTGCCAGCAGCTTAGGTGGGTGGCGCGGGAGGGCCAATAATGAGCAGTTCTTC. It translates to CASSLGGWRGRANNEQFF.

This chain connects TRBV7-2 to TRBJ1-1; a possible D gene is TRBD1 (5 bases). Trimming stripped 5 bases from V and 5 bases from J, with 15 bases between. Germline V gives CDR1 SGHTA, CDR2 FQGNSA. The CDR3 is made up of 14 amino acids. The CDR3 region is CASSPGTLGTEAFF. The CDR3 DNA is TGTGCCAGCAGCCCAGGGACTCTTGGGACTGAAGCTTTCTTT.

This chain links TRBV4-1 with TRBJ2-7; D may be TRBD2 (5 bases). The CDR3 is made up of 17 amino acids. Germline V gene sequence: CDR1 MGHRA, CDR2 YSYEKL. V gave up 3 bases and J gave up 6 bases, with 24 bases separating them. For the CDR3, the DNA is TGCGCCAGCAGCCACGAAACGAACCTCGGGGTGAAGGGCGAGCAGTACTTC. It codes for CASSHETNLGVKGEQYF.

This chain connects TRBV5-4 to TRBJ2-4, with D tentatively TRBD1 (6 bases). This CDR3 contains 16 residues. In germline, CDR1 is SGHNT, CDR2 YYREEE (reference sequence). The V and J ends lost 4 bases and 1 base respectively, with 15 bases between them. CDR3 sequence reads: CASSPDRSGAKNIQYF. The CDR3 DNA is TGTGCCAGCAGCCCTGACAGGTCAGGGGCCAAAAACATTCAGTACTTC.

DNA for the CDR3: TGTGCCAGCAGTTTGACCCCCTCGGGTCGGTATGGCTACACCTTC. Encoded protein: CASSLTPSGRYGYTF. The chain joins TRBV27 to TRBJ1-2; D ambiguous. Looked up from germline, CDR1 is MNHEY and CDR2 is SMNVEV (reference sequence). The V end was cut by 3 bases, the J end by 5 bases, with 16 bases between. CDR3 size: 15 residues.

The V gene is TRBV7-7, the J gene TRBJ2-5; D may be TRBD2 (6 bases). Trimming stripped 6 bases from V and 5 bases from J, with 16 bases between. This CDR3 is 14 amino acids long. The germline V gene encodes CDR1 SSHAT and CDR2 FNYEAQ (reference sequence). This chain's CDR3 is CASSPGLMMETQYF. The CDR3 region has the DNA TGTGCCAGCAGTCCGGGACTGATGATGGAGACCCAGTACTTC.

The rearrangement links TRBV2 to TRBJ2-1; the match to TRBD2 covers 8 bases. After removal of 8 bases from V and 4 bases from J, the junction contained 13 bases not matched to a gene. CDR3 length equals 16 residues. Looked up from germline, CDR1 is SNHLY and CDR2 is FYNNEI. CDR3 nucleotides: TGTGCCAGCGTCGGCTCCGGGAGGGCCGAATACAATGAGCAGTTCTTC. Its translation is CASVGSGRAEYNEQFF. Full variable domain (remainder filled in from reference TRBV2 and TRBJ2-1): EPEVTQTPSHQVTQMGQEVILRCVPISNHLYFYWYRQILGQKVEFLVSFYNNEISEKSEIFDDQFSVERPDGSNFTLKIRSTKLEDSAMYFCASVGSGRAEYNEQFFGPGTRLTVL.

This rearrangement joins TRBV7-2 to TRBJ2-7; 7 positions match TRBD2. J was trimmed by 4 bases and V by 4 bases; bases with no gene match: 4. This CDR3 region has 13 residues. The germline V gene encodes CDR1 SGHTA and CDR2 FQGNSA. The CDR3 is CASSSTSQYEQYF. DNA of the CDR3: TGTGCCAGCAGCTCGACTAGCCAATACGAGCAGTACTTC.

CDR3 nucleotides: TGTGCCACCAGCGTCTACCGGGACAGCTACGAGCAGTACTTC. This encodes CATSVYRDSYEQYF. This rearrangement joins TRBV15 to TRBJ2-7, with 7 bases identical to TRBD1. CDR3 length: 14 residues. The V and J ends lost 5 bases and 3 bases, in that order; junction bases with no gene match: 7. Germline V lookup: CDR1 LNHNV, CDR2 YYDKDF (reference sequence).

The chain combines TRBV30 with TRBJ2-1, with 8 bases that match TRBD2. The CDR3 is 13 residues long. The V segment lost 4 bases and the J segment 10 bases; nucleotides outside the gene matches: 9. Germline-derived CDR1 and CDR2 are GTSNPN and SVGIG (reference sequence). The CDR3 protein is CAWTHSGAEEQFF. CDR3 nucleotide sequence: TGTGCCTGGACTCATAGCGGGGCGGAGGAGCAGTTCTTC.

The rearrangement links TRBV28 to TRBJ1-4; 7 bases agree with TRBD1. V shed 4 bases and J 5 bases; nucleotides not matched to a gene: 7. The CDR3 contains 15 residues. Looked up from germline, CDR1 is MDHEN and CDR2 is SYDVKM. The CDR3 reads CASSSPGGRNEKLFF. The CDR3 nucleotides are TGTGCCAGCAGTTCCCCAGGGGGTAGGAATGAAAAACTGTTTTTT.

In nucleotides, the CDR3 is TGTGCCAGCAGCGTACCGGGACTAGCGGAATCCACCGGGGAGCTGTTTTTT. The encoded protein is CASSVPGLAESTGELFF. This rearrangement joins TRBV11-1 to TRBJ2-2; 11 bases line up with TRBD2. The CDR3 has 17 amino acids. Germline assignment: CDR1 SGHAT and CDR2 FQDESV (reference sequence). The V gene end was trimmed by 5 bases and the J gene end by 4 bases; junction bases not matched to a gene: 9. Together with reference TRBV11-1 and TRBJ2-2, the CDR3 gives the full variable domain: EAEVAQSPRYKITEKSQAVAFWCDPISGHATLYWYRQILGQGPELLVQFQDESVVDDSQLPKDRFSAERLKGVDSTLKIQPAELGDSAMYLCASSVPGLAESTGELFFGEGSRLTVL.

This rearrangement joins TRBV6-4 to TRBJ2-7; 7 bases map to TRBD1. Germline values: CDR1 MRHNA, CDR2 SNTAGT. The CDR3 totals 16 residues. The J segment lost 0 bases and the V segment lost 7 bases, leaving 12 bases of the junction unmatched. The CDR3 DNA is TGTGCCAGCAATACTCCTGAGGGGGCGGACTCCTACGAGCAGTACTTC. Protein product: CASNTPEGADSYEQYF.

This rearrangement joins TRBV10-2 to TRBJ1-1; D gene ambiguous. The V and J ends lost 2 bases and 10 bases respectively, with 17 bases between them. Germline-derived CDR1 and CDR2 are WSHSY and SAAADI. The CDR3 runs 14 residues. The CDR3 loop is CASSEVPEVGGAFF. The CDR3 coding sequence is TGCGCCAGCAGTGAGGTTCCGGAGGTTGGCGGAGCTTTCTTT.

The chain is built from TRBV30 and TRBJ1-5; no definite D call. Deletions cut 1 base from V and 7 bases from J, with 11 bases between. Germline V gene sequence: CDR1 GTSNPN, CDR2 SVGIG (reference sequence). CDR3 size: 13 residues. The CDR3 DNA reads TGTGCCTGGAGTGGCGGGTGGTTACAGCCCCAGCATTTT. Its translation: CAWSGGWLQPQHF.